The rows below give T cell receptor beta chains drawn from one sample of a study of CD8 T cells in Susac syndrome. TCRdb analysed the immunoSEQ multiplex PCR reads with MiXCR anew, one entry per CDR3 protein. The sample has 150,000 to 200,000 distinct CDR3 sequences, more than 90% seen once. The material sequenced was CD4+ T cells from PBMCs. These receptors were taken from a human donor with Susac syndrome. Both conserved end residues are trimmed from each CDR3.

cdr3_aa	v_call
SAPKERAADTQY	TRBV20-1
AWSVYVSNEQF	TRBV30
ASSVGARWGTEAF	TRBV9
ASSQDHAGLSAGELF	TRBV4-1
SAREASGPTDTQY	TRBV20-1
ASSVTGAFYEQY	TRBV9
ATLRAGARDEQF	TRBV6-5
ASSLSRAVPEAF	TRBV6-6
AIRVAGGSTDTQY	TRBV10-3
ASSEVAGGLSGANVLT	TRBV7-3
ASSLEGGGLPETQY	TRBV7-8
ASSSSVGVILPLH	TRBV19
ASRAGTYYNEQF	TRBV2
ASSLDFGSGYT	TRBV12-3/TRBV12-4
SAHASGGFGEQF	TRBV20-1
ASSFRSGGKDTQY	TRBV5-1
ASSLEMNTEAF	TRBV11-1
ASSMGLAGPEQF	TRBV19
AISEIQPGSPLH	TRBV10-3
AWSASGTPQETQY	TRBV30
ASSQGEQPQH	TRBV3-1
ASISLGTGSYGYT	TRBV28
AWSVAAGAQGYT	TRBV30
ASRDTLGRPLF	TRBV2
ASSALVNRAVGTEAF	TRBV9
ASSIPSGEQF	TRBV19
AWSRSANTIY	TRBV30
SARRDRDNQPQH	TRBV20-1
SVTAPLSEKLF	TRBV29-1
ASRPSGELDQPQH	TRBV28
ASRVRAVNTEAF	TRBV5-6
ASSQGVGMLYTQY	TRBV14
ASSSMKLAGGLDEQF	TRBV7-3
ASSLAGLNTEAS	TRBV5-1
ASSPRRELTTNEKLF	TRBV7-8
AWWGADTDTQY	TRBV30
ASRPSGRAWEKLF	TRBV27
ASSRATYEQY	TRBV3-1
ASSIEFGRTGGDYGYT	TRBV19
ASSPTMKQGFPEAF	TRBV4-1
AWSRQGGRQPQH	TRBV30
ASRSGTEFYNEQF	TRBV6-6
ASSPLGTALTGDYGYT	TRBV18
ASTETRAPYEQY	TRBV27
ASSQVGQGSYEQY	TRBV4-2
AWGGLGTQPQH	TRBV30
ASSLQDSDYEQY	TRBV12-3/TRBV12-4
ASSPLSSYNSPLH	TRBV9
SASPHYEQY	TRBV20-1
SVDRQGGEAF	TRBV29-1
ASSLAPGLPGNTIY	TRBV5-1
AWRSGEYGYT	TRBV30
SASGTVGETQY	TRBV20-1